Sequencing of this T cell receptor beta chain was carried out in a study of CD8+CD57+ T cells in acquired aplastic anemia (dated by TCRdb to the late 2010s). Broadly, across the study: Extracted DNA from sorted CD4+ and CD8+ cells averaged around 3.3 ug, ranging from about 0.2 to 30 ug. CD8+CD57+ expansion was defined as a frequency above the mean frequency observed in healthy subjects.

To note about this clonotype: The target of this receptor is not known. Base qualities are missing; no much larger clone stands one base away.

Patients chosen for sequencing had shown expansion of CD8+CD57+ cells by flow cytometry. Every patient had severe acquired aplastic anemia, diagnosed using the International Study of Aplastic Anemia and Agranulocytosis and Camitta criteria. No therapy had been received by the patients at the time of blood sampling. In this study, sorted CD4+ and CD8+ T cells from the blood of healthy subjects and of severe aplastic anemia patients had their TCR repertoires deep-sequenced. In the USA, patient enrollment took place under clinicaltrials.gov protocols 00001620, 01623167, 00001397, 00071045, 00081523 and 00961064. Ficoll-Paque density gradient centrifugation was used to isolate peripheral blood mononuclear cells. CD4+ and CD8+ T cells were sorted by FACS or magnetic beads before DNA extraction. Genomic DNA was used as template for profiling of TCR beta VDJ combinations and CDR3 sequences. An Illumina HiSeq 2000 was used for TCR repertoire sequencing. The authors processed their data as follows. Repertoire assessment relied on Simpson's diversity index, CDR3 size and DJ length profiles, and TRBV/TRBJ rearrangement plots. The most abundant DNA sequence in the deep sequencing data was taken as the immunodominant clone. CDR3 amino acid sequences were screened for sharing across subjects and were compared with published repertoires and the VDJdb database. TCRdb ran its own pipeline on the public reads, namely fastp trimming at Q25 and MiXCR clone calling, and kept in-frame beta chains. Rows merge per CDR3 protein into single entries with the most common DNA and genes. The V and J calls here are based on TCRdb, not the publication. The sample includes 150,000 or so distinct CDR3 sequences, with roughly half observed a single time. 2.5% to 4% of the sample lies in the top ten.

Via the germline V gene, CDR1 is WSHSY and CDR2 SAAADI. Between the V and J ends, shortened by 1 base and 9 bases respectively, the junction contains 13 bases. The CDR3, cysteine through phenylalanine, is 14 amino acids long. The CDR3 DNA has 42 bases and is translated from base 1. Study-wide conclusions, independent of this receptor: No significant difference in CD8+ Simpson's diversity was found between patients and healthy controls (P=0.060). Roughly 29 CD8+ CDR3 sequences were shared between patients and controls but appeared highly expressed in patients and within their immunodominant clones.

The chain couples TRBV10-2 to TRBJ2-1, with a tentative D gene TRBD1 over 5 matching bases. This TCR came from a human donor with aplastic anemia. Sequenced material: sorted CD4+, CD8+, or CD8+CD57+ T cells (not recorded which) from PBMCs. The CDR3 reads CASSELGQDGEQFF. The sequenced DNA: TGCGCCAGCAGTGAGTTGGGGCAGGATGGTGAGCAGTTCTTC.